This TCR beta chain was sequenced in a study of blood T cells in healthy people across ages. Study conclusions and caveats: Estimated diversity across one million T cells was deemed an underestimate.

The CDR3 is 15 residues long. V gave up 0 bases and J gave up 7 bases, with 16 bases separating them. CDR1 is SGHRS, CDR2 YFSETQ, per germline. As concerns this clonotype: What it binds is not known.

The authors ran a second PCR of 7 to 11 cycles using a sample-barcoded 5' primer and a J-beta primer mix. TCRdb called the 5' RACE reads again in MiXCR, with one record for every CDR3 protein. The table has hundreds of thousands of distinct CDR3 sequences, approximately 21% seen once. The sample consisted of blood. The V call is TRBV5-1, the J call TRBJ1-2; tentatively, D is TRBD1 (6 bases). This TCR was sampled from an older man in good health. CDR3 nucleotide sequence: TGCGCCAGCAGCTTGGAATTTGGGGGGCAAATTGGCTACACCTTC. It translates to CASSLEFGGQIGYTF.